Presented here are 10 T cell receptor beta chains from one specimen sequenced in a study of blood T cell repertoires in COVID-19. Libraries were prepared by immunoSEQ multiplex PCR; TCRdb keeps only in-frame clonotypes and omits some of them. The sample records tens of thousands of clones, roughly nine tenths being singletons. Sequenced input: peripheral blood. The receptors were gathered from a man aged 55 to 69 with acute or convalescent COVID-19.

This chain connects TRBV15 to TRBJ2-1; 9 nucleotides match TRBD2. Trimming at V came to 4 bases and at J to 3 bases, leaving 4 bases not matched to a gene. CDR1 is LNHNV, CDR2 YYDKDF, per germline (reference sequence). CDR3 size: 15 residues. CDR3 in DNA: TGTGCCACCAGCATTAGCGGGGGCGACTACAATGAGCAGTTCTTC. Protein sequence: CATSISGGDYNEQFF.

The chain combines TRBV9 with TRBJ2-6, with D unclear. Trimming cost V 4 bases and J 2 bases, with 13 bases left between them. CDR1 is SGDLS, CDR2 YYNGEE, per germline. The length of the CDR3 is 16 residues. CDR3 bases: TGTGCCAGCAGCCCCATCAGCAGGACTGGGGCCAACGTCCTGACTTTC. It codes for CASSPISRTGANVLTF. Full variable domain (remainder filled in from reference TRBV9 and TRBJ2-6): DSGVTQTPKHLITATGQRVTLRCSPRSGDLSVYWYQQSLDQGLQFLIQYYNGEERAKGNILERFSAQQFPDLHSELNLSSLELGDSALYFCASSPISRTGANVLTFGAGSRLTVL.

This chain connects TRBV7-9 to TRBJ2-7; possibly TRBD1 for D (6 bases). The CDR3 spans 12 residues. V was shortened by 5 bases and J by 5 bases, with 10 bases between the two germline ends. Germline CDR1 SEHNR, CDR2 FQNEAQ (reference sequence). CDR3 sequence reads: CASSVDRHEQYF. Written as DNA, the CDR3 is TGTGCCAGCAGCGTAGACAGGCACGAGCAGTACTTC.

This rearrangement joins TRBV6-5 to TRBJ1-1, with D unclear. Germline assignment: CDR1 MNHEY and CDR2 SVGAGI. Trimming cost V 1 base and J 4 bases, with 10 bases left between them. The length of the CDR3 is 14 residues. The CDR3 region is CASSYLGEGTEAFF. DNA of the CDR3: TGTGCCAGCAGTTACTTGGGAGAGGGCACTGAAGCTTTCTTT.

This clone was observed a few times. The rearrangement links TRBV5-1 to TRBJ2-3; D perhaps matches TRBD1 (6 bases). Trimming shortened V by 1 base and J by 3 bases, and 9 bases separated the two germline ends. CDR3 size: 14 residues. Germline CDR1 reads SGHRS; CDR2 reads YFSETQ. The CDR3 here is CASSLHRETDTQYF. CDR3 nucleotides: TGCGCCAGCAGCTTGCACAGGGAAACAGATACGCAGTATTTT.

This chain links TRBV19 with TRBJ2-2, with 10 nucleotides matching TRBD1. CDR1 is LNHDA and CDR2 is SQIVND in the germline V gene (reference sequence). V lost 3 bases to trimming and J lost 7 bases; unmatched junction nucleotides: 8. This CDR3 region has 16 residues. This CDR3 is CASSIPTGGADGELFF. The CDR3 coding sequence is TGTGCCAGTAGTATCCCGACAGGGGGCGCGGACGGGGAGCTGTTTTTT.

This clone was recorded once. J is TRBJ2-5 and V is TRBV5-1, with a possible D match to TRBD1 (5 bases). The CDR3 totals 16 residues. Germline CDR1 is SGHRS and CDR2 is YFSETQ. With 4 bases removed from V and 2 bases from J, the gap between germline ends came to 18 bases. CDR3 loop: CASSKGEVGVQETQYF. CDR3 DNA: TGCGCCAGCAGCAAAGGAGAGGTAGGGGTTCAAGAGACCCAGTACTTC. Full variable domain (rest looked up from reference TRBV5-1 and TRBJ2-5): KAGVTQTPRYLIKTRGQQVTLSCSPISGHRSVSWYQQTPGQGLQFLFEYFSETQRNKGNFPGRFSGRQFSNSRSEMNVSTLELGDSALYLCASSKGEVGVQETQYFGPGTRLLVL.

The chain links TRBV5-8 to TRBJ2-7; TRBD1 matches at 9 bases. The CDR3 extends over 14 amino acids. The J segment lost 3 bases and the V segment lost 5 bases, leaving 6 bases of the junction unmatched. Germline V gives CDR1 SGHTS, CDR2 YDEGEE. CDR3 DNA: TGTGCCAGCAGGGCGACAGGGGGGAGCTACGAGCAGTACTTC. Protein: CASRATGGSYEQYF.

The genes are TRBV5-1 and TRBJ2-2; D not resolved. Trimming shortened V by 0 bases and J by 7 bases, and 7 bases separated the two germline ends. The CDR3 spans 13 residues. Germline loops: CDR1 SGHRS, CDR2 YFSETQ. CDR3 sequence (DNA): TGCGCCAGCAGCTTGGAGCCTATCGGGGAGCTGTTTTTT. Amino acids: CASSLEPIGELFF.

The chain has TRBV7-2 and TRBJ1-2; 8 bases align to TRBD1. This CDR3 contains 16 residues. The V segment lost 5 bases and the J segment 4 bases; nucleotides outside the gene matches: 12. Germline CDR1 is SGHTA and CDR2 is FQGNSA. The CDR3 is CASSASTQGASYGYTF. CDR3 DNA sequence: TGTGCCAGCAGCGCTAGTACGCAGGGGGCGAGCTATGGCTACACCTTC.